This is a list of T cell receptor delta chains from one sample in a study of Vδ1+ human thymocytes. TCRdb applied CATT to the multiplex PCR reads for clone calling. Among 50,000 to 75,000 delta-chain clones listed, about 16% were seen once. Sequenced material: Vdelta1+ gamma-delta thymocytes from the thymus. The source is a girl under three years old who had congenital heart surgery. CDR3s leave out the opening cysteine and the closing phenylalanine or tryptophan. Clone sizes are given selectively: once, few, many, or a class where the clone is expanded.

>.|TRDV1|TRDJ1
ALGEEAPTGGYKLI
>few|TRDV1|TRDJ1
ALGELDPSPGGYVYTDKLI
>.|TRDV1|TRDJ1
ALGILSYVAQQARGIGTDKLI
>.|TRDV1|TRDJ1
ALGEEAPGRTWGTEKLI
>.|TRDV1|TRDJ1
ALGLGETQNFKLI
>few|TRDV2|TRDJ1
ARDTGLFPLKSGGRTKLI
>.|TRDV1|TRDJ1
ALGELTPQRGKKSRYTDKLI
>.|TRDV1|TRDJ1
ALGEPDVPLFTRADKLI
>few|TRDV1|TRDJ1
ALGVKRRSLLGDTDKLI
>.|TRDV1|TRDJ1
ALGNGLGTTVNEYTDKLI
>few|TRDV1|TRDJ1
ALGGKFLVSVGGGTDKLI
>.|TRDV1|TRDJ1
ALGDFLPLLSGGYPPPRLI
>.|TRDV2|TRDJ1
ACDTTGGSYQVTDKLI
>few|TRDV1|TRDJ1
ALGELPPSYTDKLI
>few|TRDV1|TRDJ1
ALGGSFTVLGGNTDKLI
>.|TRDV1|TRDJ1
ALGEVGDRYTDKLI
>few|TRDV1|TRDJ1
ALGELPPRPTGGSVQRELI
>few|TRDV2|TRDJ1
ACDPYTGGYTDKLI
>few|TRDV2|TRDJ1
ACDTGFWGTPYTDKLI
>.|TRDV1|TRDJ1
ALGEPVRSTDITGGLKYTDKLI
>few|TRDV1|TRDJ1
ALGELLPPRTRGADKLI
>few|TRDV2|TRDJ3
ACAPNVRDTETRQMF
>.|TRDV1|TRDJ1
ALGELPQLLGDTKDHTDKLI
>.|TRDV1|TRDJ1
ALGEEGDTLYTDKLI
>.|TRDV1|TRDJ1
ALGALAAPKPPYWGIRGPITDKLI
>.|TRAV29/DV5|TRDJ1
AASGKNLNTDKLI
>.|TRDV1|TRDJ1
ALGTPPARSTGGIRMDTDKLI
>.|TRDV1|TRDJ1
ALGELYPGRGTGGRTDKLI
>.|TRDV1|.
ALGEPGNTDKLI
>.|TRDV1|TRDJ1
ALGELEGSSGADSTHIIDKLI
>.|TRAV29/DV5|TRDJ1
AARPTWGVEGYGGTDKLI
>.|TRDV1|TRDJ1
ALGEPLGHIVPGGFCCGKLI
>many|TRAV29/DV5|TRDJ1
ARLRGLGDTRPTDKLI
>few|TRDV2|TRDJ1
ACEGVLGGKYTDKLI
>.|TRDV2|TRDJ1
ACDIFLEAGGLYTDKLI
>.|TRDV1|TRDJ1
ALGELEGPGWYTDKLI
>few|TRDV1|TRDJ1
ALGDPEFRTVEGSIPLYTDKLI
>once|TRDV1|TRDJ1
ALGTVLHNKEQDTDKLI
>few|TRDV1|TRDJ1
ALGELRLRHARFTGETYKLI
>few|TRDV1|TRDJ1
ALGESGGRRTDKLI
>.|TRDV1|TRDJ1
ALGELGGGYAPHTDKLI
>.|TRDV1|TRDJ1
ALGELRGIADKLI
>.|TRDV1|TRDJ1
ALGGAFFLPVLGDTWAPGTDKLI
>few|TRDV2|TRDJ3
ACDTLVLGDTRPLRDTRQMF
>.|TRDV1|TRDJ1
ALGELKGTYTDKLI
>.|TRDV1|TRDJ1
ALGVGPTEWDGGYATKLI